This paragraph covers one T cell receptor beta chain sequence. The V gene end was trimmed by 6 bases and the J gene end by 5 bases; junction bases not matched to a gene: 4. From germline, CDR1 is MNHNY and CDR2 SVGAGI (reference sequence). The CDR3 totals 14 residues. This sample was taken from a study of shared T cell receptors in the human thymus. The protocol was immunoSEQ multiplex PCR, while the TCRdb copy is restricted to in-frame clones and leaves out a portion. Among roughly 660,000 clones listed, 88% were seen once. The same sample was also used in a study of human thymus T cells. From that report: It was healthy Finnish infants having corrective surgery for congenital heart defects who were the donors. Corrective heart surgery yielded the resections from which the thymus tissue came. Apparent bias marked the V and J gene usage of thymic and blood repertoires. Unrelated people showed highly overlapping thymic repertoires, related research reported.

The origin of this receptor is a boy under three years old with a congenital heart defect. The rearrangement links TRBV6-6 to TRBJ2-7, with 13 positions matching TRBD2. Material: thymocytes. The CDR3 protein is CASRPGTSGNEQYF. DNA for the CDR3: TGTGCCAGCAGACCCGGGACTAGCGGGAACGAGCAGTACTTC.